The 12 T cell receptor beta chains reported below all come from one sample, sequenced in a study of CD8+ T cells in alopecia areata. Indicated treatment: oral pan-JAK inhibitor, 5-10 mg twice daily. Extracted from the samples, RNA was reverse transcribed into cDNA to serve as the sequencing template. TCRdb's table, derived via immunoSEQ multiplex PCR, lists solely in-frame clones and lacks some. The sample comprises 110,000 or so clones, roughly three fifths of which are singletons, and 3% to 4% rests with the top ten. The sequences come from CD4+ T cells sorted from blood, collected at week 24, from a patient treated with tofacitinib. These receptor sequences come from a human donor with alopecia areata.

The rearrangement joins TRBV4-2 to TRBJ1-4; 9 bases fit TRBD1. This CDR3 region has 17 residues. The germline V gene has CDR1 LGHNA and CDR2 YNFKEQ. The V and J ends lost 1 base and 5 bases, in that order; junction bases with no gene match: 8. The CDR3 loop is CASSQVPLGQGNEKLFF. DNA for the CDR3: TGTGCCAGCAGCCAAGTCCCTCTGGGACAGGGAAATGAAAAACTGTTTTTT.

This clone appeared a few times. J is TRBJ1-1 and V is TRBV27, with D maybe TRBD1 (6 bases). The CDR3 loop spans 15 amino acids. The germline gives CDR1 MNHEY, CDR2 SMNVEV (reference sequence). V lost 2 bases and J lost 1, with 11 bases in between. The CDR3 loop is CASSLNPTGNTEAFF. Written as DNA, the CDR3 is TGTGCCAGCAGTTTAAACCCGACAGGGAACACTGAAGCTTTCTTT.

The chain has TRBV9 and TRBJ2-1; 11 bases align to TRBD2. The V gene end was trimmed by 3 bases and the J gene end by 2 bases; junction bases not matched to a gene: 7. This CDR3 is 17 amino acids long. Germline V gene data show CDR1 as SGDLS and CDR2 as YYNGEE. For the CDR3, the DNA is TGTGCCAGCAGCGCCCTAGCGGGGGGCCGGGCCTACAATGAGCAGTTCTTC. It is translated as CASSALAGGRAYNEQFF.

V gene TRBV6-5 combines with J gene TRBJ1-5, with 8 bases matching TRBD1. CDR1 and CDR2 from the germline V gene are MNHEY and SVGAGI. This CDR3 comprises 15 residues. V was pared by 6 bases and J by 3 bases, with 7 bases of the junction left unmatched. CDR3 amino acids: CASRVRQGANQPQHF. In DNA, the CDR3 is TGTGCCAGCAGGGTACGGCAGGGGGCCAATCAGCCCCAGCATTTT.

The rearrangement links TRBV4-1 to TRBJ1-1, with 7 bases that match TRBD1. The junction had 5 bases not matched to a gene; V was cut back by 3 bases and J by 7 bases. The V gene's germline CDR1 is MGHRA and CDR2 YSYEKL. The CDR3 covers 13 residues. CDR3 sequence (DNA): TGCGCCAGCAGCCATTACAGGGACAGTGAAGCTTTCTTT. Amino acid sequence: CASSHYRDSEAFF.

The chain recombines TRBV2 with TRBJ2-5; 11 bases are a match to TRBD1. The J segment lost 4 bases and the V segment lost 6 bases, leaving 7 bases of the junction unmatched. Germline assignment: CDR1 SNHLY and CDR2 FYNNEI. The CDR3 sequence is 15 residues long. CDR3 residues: CASSPGQGAGETQYF. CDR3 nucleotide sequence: TGTGCCAGCAGCCCCGGACAGGGGGCTGGAGAGACCCAGTACTTC.

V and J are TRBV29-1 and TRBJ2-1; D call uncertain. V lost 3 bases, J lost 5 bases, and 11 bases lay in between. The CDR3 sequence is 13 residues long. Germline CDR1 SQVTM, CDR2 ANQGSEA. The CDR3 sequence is CSVDSWLNNEQFF. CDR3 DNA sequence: TGCAGCGTTGACTCCTGGCTTAACAATGAGCAGTTCTTC.

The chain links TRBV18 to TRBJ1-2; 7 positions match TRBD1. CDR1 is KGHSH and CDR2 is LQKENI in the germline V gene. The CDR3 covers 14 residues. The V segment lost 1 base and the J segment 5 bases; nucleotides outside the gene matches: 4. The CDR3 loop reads CASSPQGADYGYTF. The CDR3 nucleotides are TGTGCCAGCTCACCACAGGGGGCAGATTATGGCTACACCTTC.

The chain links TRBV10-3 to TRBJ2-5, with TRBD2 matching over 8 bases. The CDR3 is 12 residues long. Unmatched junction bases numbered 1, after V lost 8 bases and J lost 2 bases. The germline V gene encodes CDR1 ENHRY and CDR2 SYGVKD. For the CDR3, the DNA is TGTGCCATCCGGGGGGGTCAAGAGACCCAGTACTTC. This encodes CAIRGGQETQYF.

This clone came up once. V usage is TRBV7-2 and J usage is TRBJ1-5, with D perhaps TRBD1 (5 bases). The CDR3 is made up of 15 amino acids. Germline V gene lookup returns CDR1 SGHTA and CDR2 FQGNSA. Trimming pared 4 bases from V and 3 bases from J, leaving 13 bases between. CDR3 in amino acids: CASSSQPRANQPQHF. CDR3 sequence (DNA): TGTGCCAGCAGCTCCCAGCCCAGGGCCAATCAGCCCCAGCATTTT.

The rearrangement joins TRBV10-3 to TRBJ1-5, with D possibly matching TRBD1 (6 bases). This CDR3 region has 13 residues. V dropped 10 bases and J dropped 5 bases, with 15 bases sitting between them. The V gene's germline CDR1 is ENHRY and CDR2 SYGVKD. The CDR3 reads CASGETGYQPQHF. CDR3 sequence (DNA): TGTGCCAGCGGAGAGACAGGCTATCAGCCCCAGCATTTT.

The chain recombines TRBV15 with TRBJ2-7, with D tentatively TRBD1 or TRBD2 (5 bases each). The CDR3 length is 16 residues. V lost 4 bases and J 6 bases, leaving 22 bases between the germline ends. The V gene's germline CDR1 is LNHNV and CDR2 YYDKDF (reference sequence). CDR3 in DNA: TGTGCCACCAGCAAAGCCGTAGGGGCGGGCCTATCCGAGCAGTACTTC. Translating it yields CATSKAVGAGLSEQYF.